These 7 T cell receptor beta chains were all obtained from the same sample, sequenced in a study of blood T cell repertoires in COVID-19. Sequencing was performed with immunoSEQ multiplex PCR; in TCRdb, only in-frame clones are kept and a portion is missing. This table holds about 260,000 clones, approximately 85% found once. The sequencing input was PBMCs or T cells enriched from blood (not recorded which). The receptors were gathered from a woman in her fifties or sixties who had recovered from COVID-19.

This chain connects TRBV28 to TRBJ1-2; 7 bases map to TRBD1. J gave up 3 bases and V 7 bases, and 8 bases lay outside the gene matches. Germline-derived CDR1 and CDR2 are MDHEN and SYDVKM. This CDR3 contains 14 residues. Written as DNA, the CDR3 is TGTGCCAGCAATCCTGTCACAGGGGACTATGGCTACACCTTC. Protein sequence: CASNPVTGDYGYTF.

This clone came up a few times. V gene TRBV5-1 combines with J gene TRBJ2-3, with a tentative D call TRBD2 (6 bases). V shed 4 bases and J shed 2 bases, with 11 bases lying between them. The CDR3 has 14 residues. Germline CDR1 is SGHRS and CDR2 is YFSETQ. The CDR3 loop is CASSQEGLTDTQYF. CDR3 DNA sequence: TGCGCCAGCAGCCAGGAGGGCCTCACAGATACGCAGTATTTT.

The V gene is TRBV7-9, the J gene TRBJ2-7; D may be TRBD1 (5 bases). V lost 4 bases to trimming and J lost 0 bases, with 13 bases between them. This CDR3 is built from 15 residues. Looked up from germline, CDR1 is SEHNR and CDR2 is FQNEAQ (reference sequence). In DNA, the CDR3 is TGTGCCAGCAGCTGGTACGCTCAGGGCTCCTACGAGCAGTACTTC. It encodes CASSWYAQGSYEQYF.

V usage is TRBV7-2 and J usage is TRBJ2-3; the match to TRBD2 covers 13 bases. Per germline, CDR1 SGHTA and CDR2 FQGNSA. This CDR3 is 16 amino acids long. V was pared by 3 bases and J by 7 bases, with 7 bases of the junction left unmatched. CDR3 bases: TGTGCCAGCAGCTTCCCTGGACTAGCGGGAGTAAATACGCAGTATTTT. As protein: CASSFPGLAGVNTQYF.

The rearrangement links TRBV29-1 to TRBJ1-1; TRBD1 might be the D (6 bases). Between the trimmed V and J ends, which lost 4 bases and 0 bases, there was a span of 9 bases. The CDR3 has 13 amino acids. Per germline, CDR1 SQVTM and CDR2 ANQGSEA. The CDR3 spells CSVGGQLNTEAFF. The CDR3 DNA reads TGCAGCGTTGGAGGACAGTTGAACACTGAAGCTTTCTTT.

The chain recombines TRBV27 with TRBJ2-4; D gene unclear. The CDR3 has 14 residues. V lost 1 base, J lost 7 bases, and 11 bases lay in between. Germline CDR1 and CDR2: MNHEY and SMNVEV (reference sequence). The CDR3 DNA is TGTGCCAGCAGTTTATTAGCCGGGTCCAACATTCAGTACTTC. It translates to CASSLLAGSNIQYF.

This clone was picked up a small number of times. The gene calls are TRBV6-5 and TRBJ1-6, with a weak D call TRBD1 (5 bases). With 6 bases removed from V and 9 bases from J, the gap between germline ends came to 15 bases. CDR1 and CDR2 (germline): MNHEY, SVGAGI. This CDR3 is built from 14 residues. CDR3: CASRLQGGRSPLHF. The CDR3 coding sequence is TGTGCCAGCAGACTTCAGGGAGGGCGTTCACCCCTCCACTTT.